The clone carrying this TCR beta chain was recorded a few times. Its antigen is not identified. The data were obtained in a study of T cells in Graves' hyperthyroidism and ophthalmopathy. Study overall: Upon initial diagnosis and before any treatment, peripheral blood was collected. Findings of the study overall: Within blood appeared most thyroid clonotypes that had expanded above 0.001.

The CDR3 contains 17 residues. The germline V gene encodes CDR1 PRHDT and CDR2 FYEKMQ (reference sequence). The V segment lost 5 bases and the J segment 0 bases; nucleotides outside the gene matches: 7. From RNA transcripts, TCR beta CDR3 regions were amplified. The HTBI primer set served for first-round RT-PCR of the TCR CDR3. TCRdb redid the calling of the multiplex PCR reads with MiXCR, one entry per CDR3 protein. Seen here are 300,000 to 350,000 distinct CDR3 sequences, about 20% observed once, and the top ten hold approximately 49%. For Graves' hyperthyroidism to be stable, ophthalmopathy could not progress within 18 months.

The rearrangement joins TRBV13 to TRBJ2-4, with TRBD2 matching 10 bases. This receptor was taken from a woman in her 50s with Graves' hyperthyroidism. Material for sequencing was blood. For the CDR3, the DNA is TGTGCCAGCAGCCTCTCTAGCGGGGGATTAGCCAAAAACATTCAGTACTTC. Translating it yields CASSLSSGGLAKNIQYF.